The rows below give T cell receptor beta chains drawn from one sample of a study of blood T cell repertoires in COVID-19. Assay: immunoSEQ multiplex PCR; the TCRdb copy retains only in-frame clones and omits some. The sample includes 200,000 to 250,000 clones, 80% of them seen just once. Sample: peripheral blood. These receptors were taken from a woman in her sixties or seventies with acute or convalescent COVID-19. The CDR3 runs from the conserved cysteine through the conserved F or W. A D gene is named only where the DNA matches it firmly. Size tells how often a clone was seen (once, few, many) or the class of an expanded clone, and some rows leave it out.

V gene: TRBV27
D gene: TRBD1
clone size: -
J gene: TRBJ1-4
CDR3 protein: CASSRQGAINEKLFF
CDR3 DNA: TGTGCCAGCAGTAGACAGGGGGCTATTAATGAAAAACTGTTTTTT

V gene: TRBV28
D gene: TRBD1
clone size: -
J gene: TRBJ2-1
CDR3 protein: CASSPRSGQGVWEQFF
CDR3 DNA: TGTGCCAGCAGCCCCCGGTCCGGACAGGGCGTTTGGGAGCAGTTCTTC

V gene: TRBV6-5
D gene: TRBD1
clone size: -
J gene: TRBJ1-4
CDR3 protein: CASSYSGQSNEKLFF
CDR3 DNA: TGTGCCAGCAGCTACTCGGGACAGTCAAATGAAAAACTGTTTTTT

V gene: TRBV7-9
D gene: TRBD2
clone size: -
J gene: TRBJ2-5
CDR3 protein: CASSLVLAGDETQYF
CDR3 DNA: TGTGCCAGCAGCTTAGTCCTAGCGGGAGACGAGACCCAGTACTTC

V gene: TRBV24-1
D gene: -
clone size: -
J gene: TRBJ1-5
CDR3 protein: CATSDSRGNQPQHF
CDR3 DNA: TGTGCCACCAGTGATTCACGGGGGAATCAGCCCCAGCATTTT

V gene: TRBV5-1
D gene: -
clone size: -
J gene: TRBJ2-3
CDR3 protein: CASLSGTSTDTQYF
CDR3 DNA: TGCGCCAGCCTTAGCGGAACTAGCACAGATACGCAGTATTTT

V gene: TRBV6-5
D gene: TRBD2
clone size: -
J gene: TRBJ2-1
CDR3 protein: CASSSPGLGRHEQFF
CDR3 DNA: TGTGCCAGCAGTTCACCGGGACTAGGACGGCATGAGCAGTTCTTC

V gene: TRBV11-2
D gene: -
clone size: -
J gene: TRBJ1-1
CDR3 protein: CASSLAPGGMTEAFF
CDR3 DNA: TGTGCCAGCAGCTTAGCCCCGGGAGGGATGACTGAAGCTTTCTTT

V gene: TRBV5-8
D gene: TRBD2
clone size: -
J gene: TRBJ2-3
CDR3 protein: CASSLVLAGVAGTDTQYF
CDR3 DNA: TGTGCCAGCAGCTTGGTACTAGCGGGAGTAGCCGGCACAGATACGCAGTATTTT

V gene: TRBV18
D gene: TRBD2
clone size: -
J gene: TRBJ2-7
CDR3 protein: CASSPGTSGRGYEQYF
CDR3 DNA: TGTGCCAGCTCACCAGGGACTAGCGGGAGGGGCTACGAGCAGTACTTC

V gene: TRBV19
D gene: TRBD2
clone size: -
J gene: TRBJ2-1
CDR3 protein: CASSLAGGSYNEQFF
CDR3 DNA: TGTGCCAGTAGTTTAGCGGGTGGCTCCTACAATGAGCAGTTCTTC

V gene: TRBV5-1
D gene: TRBD1
clone size: -
J gene: TRBJ2-2
CDR3 protein: CASSFLTDRVSGELFF
CDR3 DNA: TGCGCCAGCAGCTTTCTGACGGACAGGGTTTCTGGGGAGCTGTTTTTT

V gene: TRBV29-1
D gene: TRBD1
clone size: -
J gene: TRBJ2-2
CDR3 protein: CSVEDGAGRTGQSRELFF
CDR3 DNA: TGCAGCGTTGAAGATGGGGCGGGTCGGACAGGGCAGAGTCGGGAGCTGTTTTTT

V gene: TRBV4-1
D gene: TRBD1
clone size: -
J gene: TRBJ1-3
CDR3 protein: CASSQLQGPSGNTIYF
CDR3 DNA: TGCGCCAGCAGCCAACTACAGGGGCCTTCTGGAAACACCATATATTTT

V gene: TRBV29-1
D gene: TRBD1
clone size: once
J gene: TRBJ1-1
CDR3 protein: CSVEGQGRTEAFF
CDR3 DNA: TGCAGCGTCGAGGGACAGGGGAGGACTGAAGCTTTCTTT

V gene: TRBV29-1
D gene: TRBD2
clone size: -
J gene: TRBJ2-1
CDR3 protein: CSVHSSGRTQLYNEQFF
CDR3 DNA: TGCAGCGTCCATTCCAGCGGGAGGACCCAACTTTACAATGAGCAGTTCTTC

V gene: TRBV5-1
D gene: -
clone size: -
J gene: TRBJ1-4
CDR3 protein: CASSEGGANEKLFF
CDR3 DNA: TGCGCCAGCAGCGAAGGGGGGGCTAATGAAAAACTGTTTTTT

V gene: TRBV7-8
D gene: TRBD1
clone size: few
J gene: TRBJ1-2
CDR3 protein: CASSSPGGQGAYGYTF
CDR3 DNA: TGTGCCAGCAGCTCCCCGGGGGGACAGGGGGCCTATGGCTACACCTTC

V gene: TRBV30
D gene: -
clone size: -
J gene: TRBJ2-1
CDR3 protein: CAWSAGSSYNEQFF
CDR3 DNA: TGTGCCTGGAGTGCGGGGAGCTCCTACAATGAGCAGTTCTTC

V gene: TRBV11-1
D gene: -
clone size: -
J gene: TRBJ2-5
CDR3 protein: CASSGHVQETQYF
CDR3 DNA: TGTGCCAGCAGCGGACATGTTCAAGAGACCCAGTACTTC

V gene: TRBV28
D gene: TRBD1
clone size: few
J gene: TRBJ1-2
CDR3 protein: CASSPGYWDRGRLDYGYTF
CDR3 DNA: TGTGCCAGCAGCCCGGGGTACTGGGACAGGGGGCGCCTAGACTATGGCTACACCTTC

V gene: TRBV2
D gene: TRBD2
clone size: -
J gene: TRBJ2-2
CDR3 protein: CASSVGLAGTTGELFF
CDR3 DNA: TGTGCCAGCAGTGTAGGTCTAGCGGGAACCACCGGGGAGCTGTTTTTT

V gene: TRBV19
D gene: TRBD1
clone size: -
J gene: TRBJ2-5
CDR3 protein: CASSIPDRGVVEETQYF
CDR3 DNA: TGTGCCAGTAGTATCCCCGACAGGGGAGTTGTAGAAGAGACCCAGTACTTC

V gene: TRBV6-5
D gene: TRBD1
clone size: few
J gene: TRBJ1-2
CDR3 protein: CASRDSPNYGYTF
CDR3 DNA: TGTGCCAGCCGGGACAGCCCTAACTATGGCTACACCTTC

V gene: TRBV11-2
D gene: -
clone size: -
J gene: TRBJ2-5
CDR3 protein: CASSFRGGGLTRETQYF
CDR3 DNA: TGTGCCAGCAGCTTCAGGGGCGGAGGTTTGACCAGGGAGACCCAGTACTTC

V gene: TRBV7-8
D gene: -
clone size: few
J gene: TRBJ1-1
CDR3 protein: CASSLDPRTEAFF
CDR3 DNA: TGTGCCAGCAGCTTAGATCCTAGGACTGAAGCTTTCTTT

V gene: TRBV11-3
D gene: TRBD1
clone size: -
J gene: TRBJ1-1
CDR3 protein: CASSLARDRSNTEAFF
CDR3 DNA: TGTGCCAGCAGCTTAGCAAGGGACAGGTCGAACACTGAAGCTTTCTTT

V gene: TRBV29-1
D gene: -
clone size: -
J gene: TRBJ2-3
CDR3 protein: CSVVGAGGGTDTQYF
CDR3 DNA: TGCAGCGTTGTTGGTGCAGGTGGCGGCACAGATACGCAGTATTTT

V gene: TRBV3-1/TRBV3-2
D gene: -
clone size: -
J gene: TRBJ2-1
CDR3 protein: CARSPRGGVLGGGNNEQFF
CDR3 DNA: TGTGCCCGCAGTCCCCGGGGGGGGGTGCTAGGGGGCGGGAACAATGAGCAGTTCTTC

V gene: TRBV2
D gene: -
clone size: -
J gene: TRBJ2-5
CDR3 protein: CASSLPARETQYF
CDR3 DNA: TGTGCCAGCAGTCTCCCCGCCCGGGAGACCCAGTACTTC

V gene: TRBV27
D gene: TRBD1
clone size: -
J gene: TRBJ2-7
CDR3 protein: CASSTLGQGEQYF
CDR3 DNA: TGTGCCAGCAGCACCCTGGGACAGGGGGAGCAGTACTTC

V gene: TRBV3-1/TRBV3-2
D gene: TRBD2
clone size: -
J gene: TRBJ2-2
CDR3 protein: CASSSGGAGELFF
CDR3 DNA: TGTGCCAGCAGCTCCGGGGGGGCCGGGGAGCTGTTTTTT

V gene: TRBV28
D gene: -
clone size: few
J gene: TRBJ2-2
CDR3 protein: CASSLWGVRTNTGELFF
CDR3 DNA: TGTGCCAGCAGTTTATGGGGTGTCAGGACTAACACCGGGGAGCTGTTTTTT

V gene: TRBV9
D gene: -
clone size: -
J gene: TRBJ2-2
CDR3 protein: CASNTSPLASNTGELFF
CDR3 DNA: TGTGCCAGCAATACGAGCCCCCTAGCGTCCAACACCGGGGAGCTGTTTTTT

V gene: TRBV6-5
D gene: -
clone size: -
J gene: TRBJ2-7
CDR3 protein: CASKPRDSSYEQYF
CDR3 DNA: TGTGCCAGCAAACCCCGGGACTCCTCCTACGAGCAGTACTTC

V gene: TRBV11-2
D gene: TRBD2
clone size: -
J gene: TRBJ2-1
CDR3 protein: CASSLGGGSYNEQFF
CDR3 DNA: TGTGCCAGCAGCTTGGGCGGGGGCTCCTACAATGAGCAGTTCTTC

V gene: TRBV5-1
D gene: TRBD1
clone size: -
J gene: TRBJ2-7
CDR3 protein: CASSLGQGASYEQYF
CDR3 DNA: TGCGCCAGCAGCTTGGGACAGGGGGCCTCCTACGAGCAGTACTTC

V gene: TRBV30
D gene: -
clone size: -
J gene: TRBJ1-2
CDR3 protein: CAWTGGALNYGYTF
CDR3 DNA: TGTGCCTGGACGGGAGGGGCCCTAAACTATGGCTACACCTTC

V gene: TRBV15
D gene: -
clone size: once
J gene: TRBJ2-7
CDR3 protein: CATSRDLLRQEAYGQYF
CDR3 DNA: TGTGCCACCAGCAGAGACTTGCTCCGGCAGGAAGCCTACGGGCAGTACTTC

V gene: TRBV28
D gene: TRBD1
clone size: -
J gene: TRBJ1-5
CDR3 protein: CASSTYRGFQPQHF
CDR3 DNA: TGTGCCAGCAGCACCTACAGGGGCTTTCAGCCCCAGCATTTT

V gene: TRBV5-1
D gene: TRBD2
clone size: -
J gene: TRBJ2-2
CDR3 protein: CASSYTSGSAGELFF
CDR3 DNA: TGCGCCAGCAGCTACACTAGCGGGAGCGCCGGGGAGCTGTTTTTT